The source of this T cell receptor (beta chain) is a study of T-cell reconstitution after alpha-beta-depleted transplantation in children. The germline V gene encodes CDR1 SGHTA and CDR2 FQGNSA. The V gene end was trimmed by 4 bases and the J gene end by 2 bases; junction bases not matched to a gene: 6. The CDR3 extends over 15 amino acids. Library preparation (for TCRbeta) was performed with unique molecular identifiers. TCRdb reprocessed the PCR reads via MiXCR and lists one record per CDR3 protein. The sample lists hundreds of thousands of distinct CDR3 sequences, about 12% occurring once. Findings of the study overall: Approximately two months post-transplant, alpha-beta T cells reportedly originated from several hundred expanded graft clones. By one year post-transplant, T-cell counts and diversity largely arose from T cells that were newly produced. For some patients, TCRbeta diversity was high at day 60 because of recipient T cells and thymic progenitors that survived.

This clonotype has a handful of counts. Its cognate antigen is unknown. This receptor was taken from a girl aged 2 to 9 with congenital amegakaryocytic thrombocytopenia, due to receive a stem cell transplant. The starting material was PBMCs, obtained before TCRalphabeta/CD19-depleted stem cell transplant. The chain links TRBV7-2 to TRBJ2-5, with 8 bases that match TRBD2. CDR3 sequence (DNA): TGTGCCAGCAGCTCAACAGCGGGAGTACAAGAGACCCAGTACTTC. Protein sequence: CASSSTAGVQETQYF.